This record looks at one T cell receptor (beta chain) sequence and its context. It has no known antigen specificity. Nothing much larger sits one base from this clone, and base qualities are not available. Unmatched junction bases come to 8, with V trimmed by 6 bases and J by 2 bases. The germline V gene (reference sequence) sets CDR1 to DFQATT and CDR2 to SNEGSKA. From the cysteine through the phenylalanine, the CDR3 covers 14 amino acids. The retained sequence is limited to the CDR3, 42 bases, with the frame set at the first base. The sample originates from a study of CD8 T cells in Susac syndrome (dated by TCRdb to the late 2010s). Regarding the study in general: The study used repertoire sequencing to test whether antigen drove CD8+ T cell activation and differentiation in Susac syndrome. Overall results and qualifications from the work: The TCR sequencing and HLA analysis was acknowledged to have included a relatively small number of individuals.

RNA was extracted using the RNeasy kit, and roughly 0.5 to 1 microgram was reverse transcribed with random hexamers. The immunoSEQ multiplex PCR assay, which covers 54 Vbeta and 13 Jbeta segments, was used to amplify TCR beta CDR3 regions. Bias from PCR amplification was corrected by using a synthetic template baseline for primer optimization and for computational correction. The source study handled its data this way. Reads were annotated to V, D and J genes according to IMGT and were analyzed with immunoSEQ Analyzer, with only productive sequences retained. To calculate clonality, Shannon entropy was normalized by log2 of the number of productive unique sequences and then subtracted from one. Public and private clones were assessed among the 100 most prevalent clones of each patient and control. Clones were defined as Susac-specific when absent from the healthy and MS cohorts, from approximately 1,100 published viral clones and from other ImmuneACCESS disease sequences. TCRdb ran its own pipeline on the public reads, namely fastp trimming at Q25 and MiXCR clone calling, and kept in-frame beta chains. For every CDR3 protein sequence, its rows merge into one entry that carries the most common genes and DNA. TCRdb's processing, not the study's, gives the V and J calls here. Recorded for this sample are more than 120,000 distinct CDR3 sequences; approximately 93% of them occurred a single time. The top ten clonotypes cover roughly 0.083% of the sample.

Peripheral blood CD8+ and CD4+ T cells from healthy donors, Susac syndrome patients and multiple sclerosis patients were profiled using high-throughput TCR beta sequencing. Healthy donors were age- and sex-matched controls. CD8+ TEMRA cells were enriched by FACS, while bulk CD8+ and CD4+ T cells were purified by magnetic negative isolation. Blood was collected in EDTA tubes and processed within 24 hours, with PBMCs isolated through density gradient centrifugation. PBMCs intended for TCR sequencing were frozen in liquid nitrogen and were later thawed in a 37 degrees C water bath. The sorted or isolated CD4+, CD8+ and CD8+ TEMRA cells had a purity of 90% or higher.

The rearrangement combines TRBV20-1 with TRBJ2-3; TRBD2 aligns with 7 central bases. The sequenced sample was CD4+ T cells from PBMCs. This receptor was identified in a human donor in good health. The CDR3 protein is CSAASLANTDTQYF. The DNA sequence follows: TGCAGTGCAGCGTCACTAGCGAACACAGATACGCAGTATTTT.